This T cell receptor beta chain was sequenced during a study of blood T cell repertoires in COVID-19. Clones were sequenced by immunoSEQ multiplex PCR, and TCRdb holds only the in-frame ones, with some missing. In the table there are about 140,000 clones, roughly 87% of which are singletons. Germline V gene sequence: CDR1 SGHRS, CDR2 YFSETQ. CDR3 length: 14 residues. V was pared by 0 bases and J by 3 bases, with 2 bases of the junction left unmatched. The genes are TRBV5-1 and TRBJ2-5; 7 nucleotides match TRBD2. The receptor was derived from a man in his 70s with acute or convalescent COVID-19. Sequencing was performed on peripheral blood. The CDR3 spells CASSLAGREETQYF. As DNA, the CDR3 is TGCGCCAGCAGCTTGGCAGGGAGGGAAGAGACCCAGTACTTC.